A selection of T cell receptor beta chains follows, all from one sample in a study of shared clonotypes between healthy human individuals. The assay was immunoSEQ multiplex PCR, and TCRdb's table has in-frame clones only and misses some. Of some 500,000 clones in the sample, approximately 95% were seen once. The sample taken for sequencing was naive CD4+ T cells sorted from blood. The receptors come from a woman aged 30 to 39 in good health. Both conserved end residues are part of each CDR3. A D gene is named only where the DNA matches it firmly. Clone size appears in some rows only: once, few, many, or a class for an expanded clone.

CDR3nt | CDR3aa | abundance | v_gene | d_gene | j_gene
TGCGCCAGCAGTGAGGGAATAGTCGCTGGCGAGCAGTACTTC | CASSEGIVAGEQYF | NA | TRBV10-1 | NA | TRBJ2-7
TGTGCCAGCGGATACGGACACAATAGCAATCAGCCCCAGCATTTT | CASGYGHNSNQPQHF | NA | TRBV19 | NA | TRBJ1-5
TGTGCCAGCAGGCCCGGGACATTTGGCAATCAGCCCCAGCATTTT | CASRPGTFGNQPQHF | NA | TRBV28 | NA | TRBJ1-5
TGTGCCAGCAGCCTAGGACAGGGGGGTAACATTCAGTACTTC | CASSLGQGGNIQYF | NA | TRBV28 | TRBD1 | TRBJ2-4
TGCGCCAGCAGTGAGATCGACACCGGGGAGCTGTTTTTT | CASSEIDTGELFF | once | TRBV10-2 | NA | TRBJ2-2
TGTGCCAGCAGCGTAGCGTACCGGTTCTCGGGCAATGAGCAGTTCTTC | CASSVAYRFSGNEQFF | NA | TRBV9 | NA | TRBJ2-1
TGTGCCAGCAGTTTGCCAACCTATGGCTACACCTTC | CASSLPTYGYTF | NA | TRBV28 | NA | TRBJ1-2
TGTGCCAGCAGCGAACTAGCGGCCCCGTACAATGAGCAGTTCTTC | CASSELAAPYNEQFF | NA | TRBV6-4 | TRBD2 | TRBJ2-1
TGCAGCGTTGTAGCGTGGACAGGGGGAAATGAGCAGTACTTC | CSVVAWTGGNEQYF | NA | TRBV29-1 | TRBD1 | TRBJ2-7
TGTGCCAGCAGCTCAAATGGAAGGGGGGCTGAGCAGTTCTTC | CASSSNGRGAEQFF | NA | TRBV28 | NA | TRBJ2-1
TGTGCCAGCAGCGCCTCTCACGGAGGCAATCAGCCCCAGCATTTT | CASSASHGGNQPQHF | NA | TRBV9 | NA | TRBJ1-5
TGTGCCAGCAGTTTAGCATGGGGAAACAATGAGCAGTTCTTC | CASSLAWGNNEQFF | NA | TRBV28 | NA | TRBJ2-1
TGTGCCAGCAGTCGGACGGACATATTGAACACTGAAGCTTTCTTT | CASSRTDILNTEAFF | NA | TRBV27 | NA | TRBJ1-1
TGTGCCAGCAGCTTGAACAGTGACGGGTATGGCTACACCTTC | CASSLNSDGYGYTF | NA | TRBV11-1 | NA | TRBJ1-2
TGTGCCAGCAGTGAAAGGACAGGGGGGAGCACCATATATTTT | CASSERTGGSTIYF | NA | TRBV6-1 | TRBD1 | TRBJ1-3
TGCGCCAGCAGCTTGGGGACTAGCGGGCAAACCTACGAGCAGTACTTC | CASSLGTSGQTYEQYF | NA | TRBV5-1 | TRBD2 | TRBJ2-7
TGCGCCAGCAGCTTCGACAGGGGGATGAACACTGAAGCTTTCTTT | CASSFDRGMNTEAFF | NA | TRBV5-1 | TRBD1 | TRBJ1-1
TGCGCCAGCAGCCGCGCCGTAACAGGGTACAATCAGCCCCAGCATTTT | CASSRAVTGYNQPQHF | NA | TRBV4-1 | NA | TRBJ1-5
TGTGCCAGCAGCTCGGACAGCAACTATGGCTACACCTTC | CASSSDSNYGYTF | NA | TRBV7-9 | NA | TRBJ1-2
TGTGCCAGCAGTGCGTACGGACAGGGCCCCGGGGAGCTGTTTTTT | CASSAYGQGPGELFF | NA | TRBV2 | TRBD1 | TRBJ2-2
TGCGCCAGCAGTTTCTCGAGGGGGTCGGGCTATGGCTACACCTTC | CASSFSRGSGYGYTF | NA | TRBV10-2 | NA | TRBJ1-2
TGTGCCAGCTCACCCGGGAGGGAGACCCAGTACTTC | CASSPGRETQYF | NA | TRBV18 | TRBD2 | TRBJ2-5
TGTGCCAGTAGTAAGGGACTAGCGGGACGAAGGGCCAATGAGCAGTTCTTC | CASSKGLAGRRANEQFF | NA | TRBV19 | TRBD2 | TRBJ2-1
TGCGCCAGCAGCTCGCGGGTAGCGGGAGCAGGGGAGCAGTTCTTC | CASSSRVAGAGEQFF | NA | TRBV5-1 | TRBD2 | TRBJ2-1
TGCGCCAGCAGCGGACAGGTTATCCACGAGCAGTACTTC | CASSGQVIHEQYF | NA | TRBV5-1 | TRBD1 | TRBJ2-7
TGTGCCAGCAGCTTACTGACTAGCGGCACAGATACGCAGTATTTT | CASSLLTSGTDTQYF | NA | TRBV11-1 | TRBD2 | TRBJ2-3
TGTGCCAGCAGTGGGTATAGCAATCAGCCCCAGCATTTT | CASSGYSNQPQHF | once | TRBV2 | NA | TRBJ1-5
TGTGCCAGCAGCTTAATGTTCAGGGAGGGCTCTGGAAACACCATATATTTT | CASSLMFREGSGNTIYF | once | TRBV7-9 | NA | TRBJ1-3
TGTGCCAGCAGTTTGGTTGTCGGGCGGGACACCGGGGAGCTGTTTTTT | CASSLVVGRDTGELFF | once | TRBV28 | NA | TRBJ2-2